A single sample is the source of the 32 T cell receptor beta chains below, sequenced in a study of control samples from healthy donors and cancer patients. Repertoires were generated with immunoSEQ multiplex PCR, while TCRdb's copy carries only in-frame clones and drops some. The table records around 180,000 clones, 88% of them present only once. The specimen was blood. These receptors all stem from a woman under 40 in good health.

This chain uses TRBV19 with TRBJ2-7, with TRBD2 identical over 12 bases. This CDR3 region has 15 residues. Trimming cost V 6 bases and J 0 bases; bases outside gene matches: 3. Germline V gene data show CDR1 as LNHDA and CDR2 as SQIVND (reference sequence). This CDR3 is CASRWTSGTSYEQYF. CDR3 in DNA: TGTGCCAGTAGATGGACTAGCGGGACCTCCTACGAGCAGTACTTC.

The V gene is TRBV7-7, the J gene TRBJ2-5, with 8 bases lining up with TRBD2. This CDR3 is 15 amino acids long. CDR1 SSHAT and CDR2 FNYEAQ come from the germline V gene (reference sequence). CDR3 sequence reads: CATEVLAGLFETQYF. In DNA, the CDR3 is TGTGCTACCGAGGTGCTAGCGGGTCTCTTTGAGACCCAGTACTTC.

This sequence joins TRBV28 and TRBJ2-3; 13 bases are shared with TRBD2. Germline V gene lookup returns CDR1 MDHEN and CDR2 SYDVKM. This CDR3 region has 16 residues. J gave up 13 bases and V 6 bases, and 16 bases lay outside the gene matches. CDR3 sequence (DNA): TGTGCCAGCAGCTTGGCGGGACTAGCGGGGTCGGGGGTTGAGTATTTT. It translates to CASSLAGLAGSGVEYF.

The rearrangement uses TRBV6-2 or TRBV6-3 and TRBJ2-2; 7 bases line up with TRBD1. This CDR3 is 18 amino acids long. V trimming: 3 bases; J trimming: 1 base; junction bases outside the gene matches: 11. Germline CDR1 MNHEY, CDR2 SVGEGT. The CDR3 sequence is CASSYPPADRVNTGELFF. In nucleotides, the CDR3 is TGTGCCAGCAGTTATCCCCCCGCAGACAGGGTGAACACCGGGGAGCTGTTTTTT.

The chain joins TRBV7-8 to TRBJ1-1, with D uncertain. This CDR3 spans 12 amino acids. Trimming removed 1 base from V and 7 bases from J, with 7 bases in between. Germline CDR1 and CDR2: SGHVS and FQNEAQ. The CDR3 here is CASSLETSEAFF. The DNA of the CDR3 is TGTGCCAGCAGCTTAGAAACCAGTGAAGCTTTCTTT.

The chain recombines TRBV7-9 with TRBJ2-5; no reliable D call. The CDR3 extends over 10 amino acids. Germline V lookup: CDR1 SEHNR, CDR2 FQNEAQ (reference sequence). The germline V and J ends were trimmed by 6 bases and 2 bases, with 1 base remaining between them. In nucleotides, the CDR3 is TGTGCCAGCAGTCAAGAGACCCAGTACTTC. Amino acid sequence: CASSQETQYF.

This clone appeared once. The CDR3 here is CASSPGGSPIPDEQFF. Written as DNA, the CDR3 is TGTGCCAGCAGCCCCGGCGGCAGCCCTATTCCCGATGAGCAGTTCTTC. The chain has TRBV7-9 and TRBJ2-1; D gene unclear. The CDR3 is 16 residues long. Germline CDR1 reads SEHNR; CDR2 reads FQNEAQ (reference sequence). Trimming took off 5 bases at V and 8 bases at J, with 22 bases between the two ends.

V usage is TRBV7-9 and J usage is TRBJ2-7, with D possibly being TRBD2 (5 bases). The V end was cut by 5 bases, the J end by 4 bases, with 12 bases between. The CDR3 is 13 residues long. Per the germline V gene, CDR1 is SEHNR and CDR2 is FQNEAQ (reference sequence). Written as DNA, the CDR3 is TGTGCCAGCAGCCCCCGGGGAGAATACGAGCAGTACTTC. Amino acids: CASSPRGEYEQYF.

There are a few counts of this clone. The chain employs TRBV24-1 and TRBJ1-1; 10 bases are shared with TRBD1. Germline values: CDR1 KGHDR, CDR2 SFDVKD. V shed 5 bases, J shed 7 bases, and the junction held 3 bases outside the gene matches. The CDR3 covers 13 residues. CDR3 bases: TGTGCCACCAGTGCGGGACAGGGGAATGAAGCTTTCTTT. This sequence encodes CATSAGQGNEAFF.

The rearrangement uses TRBV6-2 or TRBV6-3 and TRBJ2-6, with a possible D match to TRBD1 (7 bases). The CDR3 consists of 19 residues. Trimming removed 6 bases from V and 1 base from J, with 22 bases in between. Germline loops: CDR1 MNHEY, CDR2 SVGEGT. This CDR3 is CASSRDSLSRGSGANVLTF. CDR3 bases: TGTGCCAGCAGCCGGGACAGCCTTAGCCGGGGGTCTGGGGCCAACGTCCTGACTTTC.

This chain links TRBV30 with TRBJ1-1; a weak D match, TRBD1 (5 bases). CDR3 length: 15 amino acids. Germline V gives CDR1 GTSNPN, CDR2 SVGIG (reference sequence). V was trimmed by 3 bases and J by 1 base, leaving 15 bases between them. In DNA, the CDR3 is TGTGCCTGGAGGGGAGAGGGGTTACCGAACACTGAAGCTTTCTTT. Protein: CAWRGEGLPNTEAFF.

The DNA for the CDR3 is TGTGCCACCAGTGATTCGACAGGGGGTCAGACCTTC. This encodes CATSDSTGGQTF. V gene TRBV24-1 combines with J gene TRBJ1-2, with 9 bases lining up with TRBD1. Germline-derived CDR1 and CDR2 are KGHDR and SFDVKD. Trimming at V came to 2 bases and at J to 14 bases, leaving 5 bases not matched to a gene. This CDR3 has 12 residues.

V and J are TRBV28 and TRBJ2-7; D remains unclear. Germline CDR1 MDHEN, CDR2 SYDVKM. Trimming stripped 5 bases from V and 6 bases from J, with 14 bases between. The CDR3 loop spans 13 amino acids. CDR3 bases: TGTGCCAGCAGTCCCCGGGCTCTACCCGAGCAGTACTTC. It specifies CASSPRALPEQYF. The entire variable domain, with the rest obtained from reference TRBV28 and TRBJ2-7, is as follows: DVKVTQSSRYLVKRTGEKVFLECVQDMDHENMFWYRQDPGLGLRLIYFSYDVKMKEKGDIPEGYSVSREKKERFSLILESASTNQTSMYLCASSPRALPEQYFGPGTRLTVT.

This chain links TRBV7-2 with TRBJ2-5; D is possibly TRBD1 (5 bases). Trimming pared 5 bases from V and 2 bases from J, leaving 12 bases between. The CDR3 has 14 amino acids. Germline V gene sequence: CDR1 SGHTA, CDR2 FQGNSA. The chain's CDR3 is CASSTTRVQETQYF. In nucleotides, the CDR3 is TGTGCCAGCAGCACCACCAGGGTACAAGAGACCCAGTACTTC.

The gene calls are TRBV15 and TRBJ2-1, with TRBD1 matching over 9 bases. Germline V gene data show CDR1 as LNHNV and CDR2 as YYDKDF (reference sequence). V lost 0 bases and J lost 7; bases outside the gene matches: 4. CDR3 length: 15 residues. The CDR3 DNA sequence: TGTGCCACCAGCAGAGATCTGGGACAGGGTAATGAGCAGTTCTTC. This codes for CATSRDLGQGNEQFF.

The CDR3 spells CASSPREGRFVGEQYF. CDR3 DNA: TGTGCCAGCAGCCCCCGAGAGGGGCGCTTTGTGGGGGAGCAGTACTTC. The V and J genes are TRBV28 and TRBJ2-7; D is perhaps TRBD1 or TRBD2 (5 bases each). CDR3 length: 16 amino acids. The V end was cut by 6 bases, the J end by 7 bases, with 25 bases between. Germline-derived CDR1 and CDR2 are MDHEN and SYDVKM.

The chain is built from TRBV9 and TRBJ2-1; 10 bases align to TRBD1. The V and J ends lost 2 bases and 8 bases, in that order; junction bases with no gene match: 7. Germline CDR1 is SGDLS and CDR2 is YYNGEE. This CDR3 has 15 amino acids. The CDR3 DNA is TGTGCCAGCAGCGTCTGGGACAGGGGAGTCGATGAGCAGTTCTTC. Translation gives CASSVWDRGVDEQFF.

This clone was seen a few times. This sequence joins TRBV10-3 and TRBJ2-7, with TRBD1 matching 10 bases. Per the germline V gene, CDR1 is ENHRY and CDR2 is SYGVKD. Losses at the gene ends were 0 bases for V and 4 bases for J; bases not matched to a gene: 3. The CDR3 consists of 15 residues. As DNA, the CDR3 is TGTGCCATCAGTGAGTCGACAGGGGGCTTTTACGAGCAGTACTTC. Protein sequence: CAISESTGGFYEQYF.

This clone has only one observation. The rearrangement links TRBV29-1 to TRBJ2-1; the D gene is possibly TRBD1 (8 bases). The CDR3 runs 14 residues. Germline assignment: CDR1 SQVTM and CDR2 ANQGSEA. The CDR3 here is CSGRGGQEGNEQFF. The CDR3, as DNA: TGCAGTGGAAGGGGGGGACAGGAAGGGAATGAGCAGTTCTTC.

This clone was seen a few times. The V call is TRBV5-6, the J call TRBJ2-5, with D unresolved. V lost 7 bases to trimming and J lost 0 bases, with 10 bases between them. This CDR3 is built from 13 residues. Germline V lookup: CDR1 SGHDT, CDR2 YYEEEE. The CDR3 loop is CASFRADQETQYF. CDR3 nucleotide sequence: TGTGCCAGCTTTAGGGCCGACCAAGAGACCCAGTACTTC.

This clone has a single count. The chain couples TRBV3-1 (or the pseudogene TRBV3-2) to TRBJ2-2; 8 nucleotides agree with TRBD1. V shed 2 bases and J 6 bases; nucleotides not matched to a gene: 17. Germline V gene lookup returns CDR1 LGHDT and CDR2 YNNKEL (reference sequence). The CDR3 runs 19 residues. The CDR3 DNA sequence: TGTGCCAGCAGCCAACGGGGGCTGTTGGTCCAGGGGGCGGCCGGGGAGCTGTTTTTT. As protein: CASSQRGLLVQGAAGELFF.

The J gene is TRBJ2-5, the V gene TRBV3-1 (or the pseudogene TRBV3-2), with 9 bases matching TRBD1. Germline V gene data show CDR1 as LGHDT and CDR2 as YNNKEL (reference sequence). The CDR3 runs to 17 residues. Trimming cost V 1 base and J 3 bases; bases outside gene matches: 9. The CDR3 region is CASSQGLGTGIEETQYF. The DNA of the CDR3 is TGTGCCAGCAGCCAAGGGCTCGGGACAGGGATTGAAGAGACCCAGTACTTC.

V usage is TRBV2 and J usage is TRBJ2-5; D not resolved. The CDR3 has 12 residues. CDR1 and CDR2 (germline): SNHLY, FYNNEI. V was trimmed by 6 bases and J by 3 bases, leaving 8 bases between them. The DNA for the CDR3 is TGTGCCAGCAGCGAATCGAAAGAGACCCAGTACTTC. It specifies CASSESKETQYF.

The rearrangement uses TRBV27 and TRBJ2-7, with D possibly being TRBD1 (6 bases). CDR3 length: 14 amino acids. Germline CDR1 and CDR2: MNHEY and SMNVEV (reference sequence). The V and J ends lost 3 bases and 2 bases respectively, with 11 bases between them. CDR3 residues: CASSFRGATYEQYF. CDR3 bases: TGTGCCAGCAGTTTCAGGGGAGCTACCTACGAGCAGTACTTC.

In its sample, this clone was seen once. CDR3 nucleotides: TGTGCCAGCAGTCCTCTGACAGGGGGCGTAGCAAATCAGCCCCAGCATTTT. It is translated as CASSPLTGGVANQPQHF. This sequence joins TRBV27 and TRBJ1-5; 10 positions agree with TRBD1. The germline CDR1 and CDR2 sequences are MNHEY and SMNVEV (reference sequence). Trimming cost V 5 bases and J 4 bases; bases outside gene matches: 11. The CDR3 spans 17 residues.

This clone was counted only a few times. This CDR3 is CASSLAAPNTGELFF. Written as DNA, the CDR3 is TGTGCCAGCAGCTTAGCGGCTCCGAACACCGGGGAGCTGTTTTTT. The chain recombines TRBV7-6 with TRBJ2-2; no reliable D call. This CDR3 is 15 amino acids long. V dropped 0 bases and J dropped 0 bases, with 5 bases sitting between them. Germline V gene data show CDR1 as SGHVS and CDR2 as FNYEAQ.

The chain links TRBV28 to TRBJ2-7; the match to TRBD2 covers 7 bases. The CDR3 runs to 12 residues. J gave up 2 bases and V 7 bases, and 2 bases lay outside the gene matches. Germline assignment: CDR1 MDHEN and CDR2 SYDVKM. In DNA, the CDR3 is TGTGCCAGCACCCGGGGGGCCTACGAGCAGTACTTC. As protein: CASTRGAYEQYF.

The rearrangement links TRBV5-1 to TRBJ2-1; 9 bases match TRBD1. J lost 8 bases, V lost 2 bases, and 14 bases had no gene match. Looked up from germline, CDR1 is SGHRS and CDR2 is YFSETQ. The CDR3 is made up of 17 amino acids. This CDR3 reads CASSFSPYPGQGDEQFF. The CDR3 bases are TGCGCCAGCAGCTTCTCCCCGTACCCGGGACAGGGTGATGAGCAGTTCTTC.

The count of this clone is one. The chain recombines TRBV28 with TRBJ1-6; possibly TRBD1 for D (6 bases). Germline CDR1 is MDHEN and CDR2 is SYDVKM. This CDR3 spans 16 amino acids. V lost 2 bases, J lost 3 bases, and 11 bases lay in between. The CDR3 region has the DNA TGTGCCAGCAGTTTAGAGGACAGAAACTATAATTCACCCCTCCACTTT. Protein sequence: CASSLEDRNYNSPLHF.

The rearrangement links TRBV5-1 to TRBJ2-2; no clear D gene. CDR3 length equals 14 residues. Germline CDR1 SGHRS, CDR2 YFSETQ. Trimming shortened V by 4 bases and J by 1 base, and 8 bases separated the two germline ends. The CDR3 protein is CASSMPGNTGELFF. The CDR3 DNA is TGCGCCAGCAGCATGCCGGGGAACACCGGGGAGCTGTTTTTT.

This clone was picked up one time. The rearrangement links TRBV5-1 to TRBJ1-1; 7 positions match TRBD1. The J segment lost 6 bases and the V segment lost 4 bases, leaving 12 bases of the junction unmatched. Germline V CDR1 and CDR2: SGHRS, YFSETQ. This CDR3 has 15 residues. The CDR3 DNA follows: TGCGCCAGCAGCACGGGACAGATCATAAACGCTGAAGCTTTCTTT. Encoded protein: CASSTGQIINAEAFF.

This rearrangement joins TRBV4-2 to TRBJ2-6; 7 nucleotides align to TRBD1. J gave up 0 bases and V 4 bases, and 9 bases lay outside the gene matches. The CDR3 totals 18 residues. Germline CDR1 reads LGHNA; CDR2 reads YNFKEQ. The CDR3 nucleotides are TGTGCCAGCAGCCGCAGGCCGGGACAGTCCTCTGGGGCCAACGTCCTGACTTTC. It translates to CASSRRPGQSSGANVLTF.